Listed below are T cell receptor beta chains from one sample, sequenced in a study of blood T cell repertoires in COVID-19. Clones were read by immunoSEQ multiplex PCR, and TCRdb kept only the in-frame ones, dropping some. This table holds fewer than 110,000 clones, about four fifths found once. Sequenced: peripheral blood. Every receptor here comes from a human donor in a cohort sampled during active COVID-19. CDR3s include the opening cysteine and the closing phenylalanine or tryptophan. The D gene is left open where the match is weak. Clone size is stated in some rows and not others, as once, few, many or a class when expanded.

DNA	CDR3	D	size	V	J
TGTGCCAGTAGTGTTACAGGGAACACTGAAGCTTTCTTT	CASSVTGNTEAFF	.	.	TRBV19	TRBJ1-1
TGTGCCAGCAGGGGAGGGGGGAACCATGAAGCTTTCTTT	CASRGGGNHEAFF	.	.	TRBV25-1	TRBJ1-1
TGTGCCAGCAGTGAGACAGGCGTCCCTAATGAAAAACTGTTTTTT	CASSETGVPNEKLFF	.	once	TRBV6-1	TRBJ1-4
TGTGCCAGCAGTGTGGTAGGGGCTGGAAACACCATATATTTT	CASSVVGAGNTIYF	.	few	TRBV25-1	TRBJ1-3
TGTGCCAGCAGCGGACTAGCGGGAGATCTGACCCAGTACTTC	CASSGLAGDLTQYF	TRBD2	once	TRBV11-2	TRBJ2-5
TGTGCCAGCAGCGTAGGTGGCGGGAGGGCCGATGAGCAGTTCTTC	CASSVGGGRADEQFF	TRBD2	once	TRBV9	TRBJ2-1
TGTGCCAGCAGCTCCACTCCCAACCGAGCTTTCTTT	CASSSTPNRAFF	.	.	TRBV12-3/TRBV12-4	TRBJ1-1
TGTGCCAGCAGCCTAAAGGGACTAGGGCTAGCGGGAGTCTTCTACAATGAGCAGTTCTTC	CASSLKGLGLAGVFYNEQFF	TRBD2	.	TRBV7-3	TRBJ2-1
TGTGCCAGCAGTTTCAGACTGAAGAACACTGAAGCTTTCTTT	CASSFRLKNTEAFF	.	.	TRBV6-2/TRBV6-3	TRBJ1-1
TGTGCCAGCAGCACGGGGACAGGGAACTATGAAAAACTGTTTTTT	CASSTGTGNYEKLFF	TRBD1	few	TRBV5-6	TRBJ1-4
TGCGCCAGCAGCCAACATCCCCCGGGACAACTGAACACCGGGGAGCTGTTTTTT	CASSQHPPGQLNTGELFF	.	.	TRBV4-3	TRBJ2-2
TGTGCCAGCAGCCAAGTTAGGGGTGGACTGTTTTTT	CASSQVRGGLFF	.	.	TRBV3-1/TRBV3-2	TRBJ1-4
TGCAGCGTTCGAGTATCATTCATGAACACTGAAGCTTTCTTT	CSVRVSFMNTEAFF	.	.	TRBV29-1	TRBJ1-1
TGTGCCAGCAGCAGACAGGCCTTGAACACTGAAGCTTTCTTT	CASSRQALNTEAFF	.	.	TRBV6-2/TRBV6-3	TRBJ1-1
TGTGCCAGCAGTACCGGGACAGGGGACACCGGGGAGCTGTTTTTT	CASSTGTGDTGELFF	TRBD1	.	TRBV2	TRBJ2-2
TGTGCCAGTAGTATAGCGAGGGATCCGCCGAACACCATATATTTT	CASSIARDPPNTIYF	.	.	TRBV19	TRBJ1-3
TGTGCCAGCAGTTTCACGAGTGGAAACACCATATATTTT	CASSFTSGNTIYF	.	many	TRBV12-3/TRBV12-4	TRBJ1-3
TGTGCCAGCAGTGATGGGGCTTGGAACTATGGCTACACCTTC	CASSDGAWNYGYTF	.	few	TRBV6-1	TRBJ1-2
TGTGCCAGCAGTTACACACAGAAGGCCCAGTACTTC	CASSYTQKAQYF	.	.	TRBV6-2/TRBV6-3	TRBJ2-5
TGTGCCAGCTCGCCGGGACAGGTGGATAATTCACCCCTCCACTTT	CASSPGQVDNSPLHF	TRBD1	.	TRBV18	TRBJ1-6
TGCGCCAGCAGCTTGTCGGGACAGGGTAGGGAAAAACTGTTTTTT	CASSLSGQGREKLFF	TRBD1	.	TRBV5-1	TRBJ1-4
TGTGCCAGCAGCCTTCGACTAGCGGGGGTGGGAGAGACCCAGTACTTC	CASSLRLAGVGETQYF	TRBD2	.	TRBV3-1/TRBV3-2	TRBJ2-5
TGTGCCAGCAGCTTAGGGGCAGGTTTTACCTACGAGCAGTACTTC	CASSLGAGFTYEQYF	.	.	TRBV7-3	TRBJ2-7
TGTGCCAGCAGCTTAGGTCAGGTGGTTGAAGCTTTCTTT	CASSLGQVVEAFF	.	few	TRBV7-9	TRBJ1-1
TGTGCCAGCAGCTCTACCCGGACAGGGGCCTTTAACTATGGCTACACCTTC	CASSSTRTGAFNYGYTF	TRBD1	.	TRBV5-6	TRBJ1-2
TGTGCCAGCAGCGCCTATGGGGACTACTACAATGAGCAGTTCTTC	CASSAYGDYYNEQFF	TRBD2	.	TRBV9	TRBJ2-1
TGCGCCAGCAGCTTCGGAACTAGCGGCTACACAGATACGCAGTATTTT	CASSFGTSGYTDTQYF	TRBD2	few	TRBV5-1	TRBJ2-3
TGTGCTAGTGGTTTGGGACAGGGGAGGGAAAAACTGTTTTTT	CASGLGQGREKLFF	TRBD1	.	TRBV12-5	TRBJ1-4
TGTGCCAGCAGTTTAGGGGATAAGCGGGGCTACACCTTC	CASSLGDKRGYTF	.	once	TRBV12-3/TRBV12-4	TRBJ1-2
TGTGCCTGGAGTGGCGGCTCCTACGAGCAGTACTTC	CAWSGGSYEQYF	.	.	TRBV30	TRBJ2-7
TGTGCCAGCAGTTTATTTTGGCTAGCGGGAGACACCGGGGAGCTGTTTTTT	CASSLFWLAGDTGELFF	TRBD2	.	TRBV28	TRBJ2-2
TGTGCCAGCAGCAGCACCGGGACAGAACCCTACAATGAGCAGTTCTTC	CASSSTGTEPYNEQFF	TRBD1	.	TRBV9	TRBJ2-1
TGTGCCAGCAGGCAGGGCGGGAGCACCGGGGAGCTGTTTTTT	CASRQGGSTGELFF	TRBD2	few	TRBV2	TRBJ2-2
TGTGCCAGCAGCTCCCAGTACAATGAGCAGTTCTTC	CASSSQYNEQFF	.	.	TRBV7-9	TRBJ2-1
TGTGCCAGCAGCCCGGAGGGAGCGAGACAGAGCTCCTACAATGAGCAGTTCTTC	CASSPEGARQSSYNEQFF	.	.	TRBV5-4	TRBJ2-1
TGTGCCAGCAGCAGGACTAGGAGGAATGAGCAGTTCTTC	CASSRTRRNEQFF	TRBD2	.	TRBV6-2/TRBV6-3	TRBJ2-1
TGTGCCAGCAGGGTCGGGGATCCGGGGGAGCTGTTTTTT	CASRVGDPGELFF	.	.	TRBV12-3/TRBV12-4	TRBJ2-2
TGTGCCTGGTCCGGGCAGGGATTGGGTCAGCCCCAGCATTTT	CAWSGQGLGQPQHF	.	once	TRBV30	TRBJ1-5
TGTGCCAGCAGCCTACAGGGTAGCAATCAGCCCCAGCATTTT	CASSLQGSNQPQHF	.	once	TRBV27	TRBJ1-5
TGTGCCAGCAGCGAAATGGCGAGACTAGCATTCATTGAGCAGTTCTTC	CASSEMARLAFIEQFF	.	.	TRBV21-1	TRBJ2-1
TGTGCCAGCAGTGGACAGGGGGGAGGCAATTCACCCCTCCACTTT	CASSGQGGGNSPLHF	TRBD1	.	TRBV28	TRBJ1-6
TGTGCCAGCAGAACAGGGGTGACAGATACGCAGTATTTT	CASRTGVTDTQYF	TRBD1	.	TRBV7-2	TRBJ2-3
TGTGCCAGCACTCAATCGCCAGGGGGCGGCAATCAGCCCCAGCATTTT	CASTQSPGGGNQPQHF	TRBD1	.	TRBV7-8	TRBJ1-5
TGTGCCAGCAGTCCAACGGGAGGTTCCACAGATACGCAGTATTTT	CASSPTGGSTDTQYF	TRBD2	once	TRBV7-2	TRBJ2-3
TGTGCCAGCAGCCAGGGACTAGCGGAAGAGACCCAGTACTTC	CASSQGLAEETQYF	TRBD2	.	TRBV11-2	TRBJ2-5
TGTGCCAGCAGCTTAGTCGCTAGCGGGAGTATCTCCTACGAGCAGTACTTC	CASSLVASGSISYEQYF	TRBD2	.	TRBV7-9	TRBJ2-7
TGTGCCTGGGCGAGCGGGAACGCCTACAATGAGCAGTTCTTC	CAWASGNAYNEQFF	TRBD2	.	TRBV30	TRBJ2-1
TGCACCAGCAGCCAGGGTCCGAGGACAGGGGGCGCAAACCCCTCCTCTGGGGCCAACGTCCTGACTTTC	CTSSQGPRTGGANPSSGANVLTF	.	.	TRBV1	TRBJ2-6
TGTGCCACCATATTGACACCGGGGACTGAAGCTTTCTTT	CATILTPGTEAFF	.	once	TRBV15	TRBJ1-1
TGTGCCTGGAGCAAGACTAGCAATGAGCAGTTCTTC	CAWSKTSNEQFF	.	.	TRBV30	TRBJ2-1